This TCR beta chain was recorded in a study of blood T cell repertoires in COVID-19. In the original workflow: Estimation of nucleated cell counts was performed using reference gene primer amplification. Generated by immunoSEQ multiplex PCR, the TCRdb table keeps only in-frame clones and is missing some. D and trimming come from the DNA, and the V and J calls and clone size come from that table. The data show about 260,000 clones, with about 87% seen just once and approximately 1.5% held by the top ten. Germline loops: CDR1 SGHRS, CDR2 YFSETQ. Trimming shortened V by 1 base and J by 7 bases, and 8 bases separated the two germline ends. The CDR3 runs 13 residues.

This chain links TRBV5-1 with TRBJ1-4, with TRBD1 as a possible D gene (5 bases). Sequencing was performed on peripheral blood. This clonotype was obtained from a woman in her thirties or forties who had recovered from COVID-19. The DNA for the CDR3 is TGCGCCAGCAGCTTGACTCAGGGTGAAAAACTGTTTTTT. Its translation: CASSLTQGEKLFF.